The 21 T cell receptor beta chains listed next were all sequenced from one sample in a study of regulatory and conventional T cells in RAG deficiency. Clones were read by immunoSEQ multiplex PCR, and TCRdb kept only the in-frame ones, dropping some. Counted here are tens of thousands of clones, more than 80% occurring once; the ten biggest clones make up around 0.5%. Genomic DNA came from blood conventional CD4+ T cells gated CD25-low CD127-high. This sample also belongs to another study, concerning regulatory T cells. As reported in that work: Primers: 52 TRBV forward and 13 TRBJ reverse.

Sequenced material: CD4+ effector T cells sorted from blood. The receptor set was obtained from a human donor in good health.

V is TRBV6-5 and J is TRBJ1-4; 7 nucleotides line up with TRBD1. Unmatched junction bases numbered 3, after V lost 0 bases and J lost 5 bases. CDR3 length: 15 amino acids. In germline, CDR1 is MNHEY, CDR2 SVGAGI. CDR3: CASSYSVQGNEKLFF. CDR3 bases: TGTGCCAGCAGTTACTCAGTACAGGGGAATGAAAAACTGTTTTTT.

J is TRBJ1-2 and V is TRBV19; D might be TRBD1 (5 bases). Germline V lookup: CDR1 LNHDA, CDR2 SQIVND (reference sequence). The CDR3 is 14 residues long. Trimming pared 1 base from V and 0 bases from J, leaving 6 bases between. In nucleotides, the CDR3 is TGTGCCAGTAGTATAGGACAGACTAACTATGGCTACACCTTC. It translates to CASSIGQTNYGYTF.

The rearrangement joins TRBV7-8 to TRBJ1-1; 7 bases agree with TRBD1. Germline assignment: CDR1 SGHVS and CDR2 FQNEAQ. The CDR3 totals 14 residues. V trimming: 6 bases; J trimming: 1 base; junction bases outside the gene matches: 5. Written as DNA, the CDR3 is TGTGCCAGCAGTTCCGGACAGGCGAACACTGAAGCTTTCTTT. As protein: CASSSGQANTEAFF.

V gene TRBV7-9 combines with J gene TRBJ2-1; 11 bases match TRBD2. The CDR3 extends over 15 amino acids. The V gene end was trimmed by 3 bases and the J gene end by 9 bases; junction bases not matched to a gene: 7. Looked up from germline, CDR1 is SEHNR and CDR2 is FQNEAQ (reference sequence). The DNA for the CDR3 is TGTGCCAGCAGCTTTGGACTAGCGGGCCTCGGTGAGCAGTTCTTC. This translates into CASSFGLAGLGEQFF.

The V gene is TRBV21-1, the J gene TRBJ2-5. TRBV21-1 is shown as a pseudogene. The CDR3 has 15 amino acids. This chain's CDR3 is CAASKPRGEGETQYF. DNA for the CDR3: TGTGCCGCAAGCAAACCCAGGGGGGAGGGAGAGACCCAGTACTTC.

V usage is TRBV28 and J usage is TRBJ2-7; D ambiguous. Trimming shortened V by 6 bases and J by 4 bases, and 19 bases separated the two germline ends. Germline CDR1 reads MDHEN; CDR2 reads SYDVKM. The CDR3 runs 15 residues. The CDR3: CASSTLGISIYEQYF. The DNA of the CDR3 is TGTGCCAGCAGCACCCTAGGGATTTCAATTTACGAGCAGTACTTC.

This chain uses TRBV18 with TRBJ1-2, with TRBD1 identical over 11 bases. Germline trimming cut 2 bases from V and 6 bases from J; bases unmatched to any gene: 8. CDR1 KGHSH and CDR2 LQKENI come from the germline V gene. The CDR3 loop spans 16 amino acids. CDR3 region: CASSPVRDRGDHGYTF. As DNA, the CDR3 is TGTGCCAGCTCACCAGTACGGGACAGGGGGGACCATGGCTACACCTTC.

CDR3 region: CASRQQRNTGELFF. CDR3 DNA sequence: TGTGCCAGCAGACAACAGCGGAACACCGGGGAGCTGTTTTTT. This chain links TRBV5-4 with TRBJ2-2; D is unresolved. The CDR3 is 14 amino acids. Germline assignment: CDR1 SGHNT and CDR2 YYREEE (reference sequence). Trimming took off 5 bases at V and 1 base at J, with 9 bases between the two ends. The whole variable domain, remainder taken from reference TRBV5-4 and TRBJ2-2, is ETGVTQSPTHLIKTRGQQVTLRCSSQSGHNTVSWYQQALGQGPQFIFQYYREEENGRGNFPPRFSGLQFPNYSSELNVNALELDDSALYLCASRQQRNTGELFFGEGSRLTVL.

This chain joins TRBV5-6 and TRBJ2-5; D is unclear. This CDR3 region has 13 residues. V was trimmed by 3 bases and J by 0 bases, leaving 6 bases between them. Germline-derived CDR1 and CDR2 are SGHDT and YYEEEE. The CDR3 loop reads CASSSSYQETQYF. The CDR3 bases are TGTGCCAGCAGCTCATCGTACCAAGAGACCCAGTACTTC.

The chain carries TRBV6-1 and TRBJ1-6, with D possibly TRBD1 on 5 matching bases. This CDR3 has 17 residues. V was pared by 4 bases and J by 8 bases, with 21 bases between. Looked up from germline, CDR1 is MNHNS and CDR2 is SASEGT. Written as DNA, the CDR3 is TGTGCCAGCAGTGGGGGCGGCTCTGACTGGTTGCATTCACCCCTCCACTTT. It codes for CASSGGGSDWLHSPLHF.

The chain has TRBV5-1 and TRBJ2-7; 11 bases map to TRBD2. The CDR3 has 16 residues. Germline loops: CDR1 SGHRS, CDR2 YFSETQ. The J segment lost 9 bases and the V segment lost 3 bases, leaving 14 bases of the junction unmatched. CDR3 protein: CASSSMVLAGVEAQYF. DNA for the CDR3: TGCGCCAGCAGCTCAATGGTACTAGCGGGAGTCGAGGCGCAGTACTTC.

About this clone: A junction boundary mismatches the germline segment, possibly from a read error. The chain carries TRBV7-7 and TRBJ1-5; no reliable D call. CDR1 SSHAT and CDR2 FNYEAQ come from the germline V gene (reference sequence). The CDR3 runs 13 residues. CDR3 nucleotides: TGTGCTAGCAGCCCTGACGTCGGTCAGCCCCAGCATTTT. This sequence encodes CASSPDVGQPQHF.

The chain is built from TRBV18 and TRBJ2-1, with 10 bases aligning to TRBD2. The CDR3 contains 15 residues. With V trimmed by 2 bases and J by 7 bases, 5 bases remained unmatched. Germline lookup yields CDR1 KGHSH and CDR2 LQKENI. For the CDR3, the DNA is TGTGCCAGCTCACCAGGGACTAGCGCGATGAATGAGCAGTTCTTC. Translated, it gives CASSPGTSAMNEQFF.

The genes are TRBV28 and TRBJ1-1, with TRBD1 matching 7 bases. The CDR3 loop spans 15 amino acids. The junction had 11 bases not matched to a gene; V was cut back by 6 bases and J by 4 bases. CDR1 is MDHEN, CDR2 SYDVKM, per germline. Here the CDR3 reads CASSTRQGGGTEAFF. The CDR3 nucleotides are TGTGCCAGCAGCACAAGACAGGGAGGAGGCACTGAAGCTTTCTTT.

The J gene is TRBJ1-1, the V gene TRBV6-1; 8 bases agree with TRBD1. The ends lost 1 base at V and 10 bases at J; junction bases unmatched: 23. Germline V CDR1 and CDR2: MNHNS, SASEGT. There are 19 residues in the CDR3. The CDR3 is CASSEGVSGLTGAPIGAFF. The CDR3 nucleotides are TGTGCCAGCAGTGAAGGAGTTTCCGGATTGACAGGGGCGCCGATAGGAGCTTTCTTT.

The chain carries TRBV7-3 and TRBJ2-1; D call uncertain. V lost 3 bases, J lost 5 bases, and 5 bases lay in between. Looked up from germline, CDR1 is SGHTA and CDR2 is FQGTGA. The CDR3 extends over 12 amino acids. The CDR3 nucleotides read TGTGCCAGCAGCTTCACCAACAATGAGCAGTTCTTC. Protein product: CASSFTNNEQFF.

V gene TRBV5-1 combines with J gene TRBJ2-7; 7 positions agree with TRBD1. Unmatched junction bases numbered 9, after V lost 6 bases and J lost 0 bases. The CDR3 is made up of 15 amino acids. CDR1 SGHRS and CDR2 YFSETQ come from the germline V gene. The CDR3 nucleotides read TGCGCCAGCACCACAGGGGCAATGGCCTCCTACGAGCAGTACTTC. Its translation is CASTTGAMASYEQYF.

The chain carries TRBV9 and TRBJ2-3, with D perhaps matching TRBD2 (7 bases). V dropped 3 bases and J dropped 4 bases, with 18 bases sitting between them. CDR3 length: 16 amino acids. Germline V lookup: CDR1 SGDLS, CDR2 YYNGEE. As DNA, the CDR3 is TGTGCCAGCAGCGGTCCTAGATTAGGGGGGGCAGATACGCAGTATTTT. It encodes CASSGPRLGGADTQYF.

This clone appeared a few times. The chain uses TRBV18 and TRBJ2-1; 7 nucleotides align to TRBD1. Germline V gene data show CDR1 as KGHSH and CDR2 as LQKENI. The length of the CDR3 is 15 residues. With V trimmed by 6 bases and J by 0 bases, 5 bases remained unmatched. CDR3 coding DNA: TGTGCCAGCTCGGGGACAGCTTCCTCCTACAATGAGCAGTTCTTC. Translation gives CASSGTASSYNEQFF.

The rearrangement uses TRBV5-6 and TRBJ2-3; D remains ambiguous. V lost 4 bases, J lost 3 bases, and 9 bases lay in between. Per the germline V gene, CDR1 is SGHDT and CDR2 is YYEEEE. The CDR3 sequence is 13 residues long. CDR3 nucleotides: TGTGCCAGCAGCGCACGGGTTACAGATACGCAGTATTTT. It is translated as CASSARVTDTQYF.

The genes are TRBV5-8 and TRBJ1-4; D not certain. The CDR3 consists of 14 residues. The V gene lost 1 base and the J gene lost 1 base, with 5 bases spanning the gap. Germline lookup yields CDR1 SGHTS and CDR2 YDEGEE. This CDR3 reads CASSLRVTNEKLFF. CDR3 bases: TGTGCCAGCAGCTTGAGGGTAACTAATGAAAAACTGTTTTTT.